The 10 T cell receptor beta chains below were found in one sample sequenced in a study of tissue T cells after allogeneic stem cell transplantation. Clones were sequenced by immunoSEQ multiplex PCR, and TCRdb holds only the in-frame ones, with some missing. The sample carries roughly 1,300 clones, about 70% recorded once. The source was bone marrow, collected at autopsy. The receptors come from a male patient aged 60 or older with steroid-refractory graft-versus-host disease after an allogeneic stem cell transplant. Some T cells may have originated in the graft donor.

The V gene is TRBV25-1, the J gene TRBJ1-6; 9 bases map to TRBD1. The CDR3 is 13 amino acids. V lost 6 bases to trimming and J lost 8 bases; unmatched junction nucleotides: 2. Looked up from germline, CDR1 is MGHDK and CDR2 is SYGVNS. The CDR3 nucleotides read TGTGCCAGCAGCCGGACAGGGGATTCACCCCTCCACTTT. Its translation is CASSRTGDSPLHF. The whole variable domain, filled in from reference TRBV25-1 and TRBJ1-6, reads EADIYQTPRYLVIGTGKKITLECSQTMGHDKMYWYQQDPGMELHLIHYSYGVNSTEKGDLSSESTVSRIRTEHFPLTLESARPSHTSQYLCASSRTGDSPLHFGNGTRLTVT.

This clone was detected only a few times. The junction shows a germline mismatch at one end, possibly a read error. The V call is TRBV3-1 (or the pseudogene TRBV3-2), the J call TRBJ1-2; 10 bases agree with TRBD1. The CDR3 contains 15 residues. The germline V gene encodes CDR1 LGHDT and CDR2 YNNKEL (reference sequence). CDR3 nucleotide sequence: TGTGCCAGCAGCCAAGGGGGACAGGGGAACTCTGGCTACACCTTC. Its protein is CASSQGGQGNSGYTF.

The rearrangement joins TRBV4-1 to TRBJ1-2; D ambiguous. Per the germline V gene, CDR1 is MGHRA and CDR2 is YSYEKL. The CDR3 totals 14 residues. Trimming shortened V by 1 base and J by 4 bases, and 10 bases separated the two germline ends. The CDR3 here is CASSQAWVGYGYTF. CDR3 sequence (DNA): TGCGCCAGCAGCCAAGCATGGGTAGGCTATGGCTACACCTTC.

The chain has TRBV18 and TRBJ2-7, with D perhaps assigned TRBD1 or TRBD2 (5 bases each). This CDR3 contains 18 residues. V dropped 3 bases and J dropped 3 bases, with 24 bases sitting between them. Germline CDR1 reads KGHSH; CDR2 reads LQKENI. CDR3 amino acids: CASSPLEGRARFYYEQYF. The CDR3 DNA reads as TGTGCCAGCTCACCTCTAGAGGGACGAGCCCGGTTTTACTACGAGCAGTACTTC. Variable domain in full (rest from reference TRBV18 and TRBJ2-7): NAGVMQNPRHLVRRRGQEARLRCSPMKGHSHVYWYRQLPEEGLKFMVYLQKENIIDESGMPKERFSAEFPKEGPSILRIQQVVRGDSAAYFCASSPLEGRARFYYEQYFGPGTRLTVT.

This clone is classed as large. An end of the junction does not agree with germline; a read error may underlie this. Other DNA sequences from this sample encode an identical CDR3 as well. This chain uses TRBV5-6 with TRBJ2-5, with 10 positions matching TRBD2. In germline, CDR1 is SGHDT, CDR2 YYEEEE. CDR3 length: 15 residues. The CDR3 protein is CARSGGAGGGETQYF. The CDR3 bases are TGTGCCCGCAGCGGGGGGGCCGGGGGGGGAGAGACCCAGTACTTC.

In its sample, this clone is large. V gene TRBV6-6 combines with J gene TRBJ1-4; D unclear. Per the germline V gene, CDR1 is MNHNY and CDR2 is SVGAGI (reference sequence). The CDR3 length is 16 residues. Trimming cost V 2 bases and J 4 bases, with 14 bases left between them. This CDR3 reads CASSYREGEDNEKLFF. CDR3 coding DNA: TGTGCCAGCAGTTACCGAGAGGGTGAAGATAATGAAAAACTGTTTTTT.

This chain joins TRBV4-1 and TRBJ1-1; D uncertain. V lost 1 base and J lost 1, with 7 bases in between. CDR3 length equals 14 residues. From germline, CDR1 is MGHRA and CDR2 YSYEKL. The CDR3 region is CASSQVAANTEAFF. The DNA of the CDR3 is TGCGCCAGCAGCCAAGTAGCGGCGAACACTGAAGCTTTCTTT.

The chain combines TRBV7-9 with TRBJ2-1, with a weak D call TRBD2 (5 bases). V was pared by 4 bases and J by 6 bases, with 16 bases between. The CDR3 loop spans 15 amino acids. CDR1 and CDR2 from the germline V gene are SEHNR and FQNEAQ (reference sequence). The CDR3 is CASSSPGTSVNEQFF. Here the CDR3 DNA reads TGTGCCAGCAGCTCCCCTGGAACTAGTGTCAATGAGCAGTTCTTC.

The CDR3 DNA reads as TGTGCCAGCAGCCGGCACGCCGGTCGGGGTACCCCCTGTGACACCGGGGAGCTGTTTTTT. Translation: CASSRHAGRGTPCDTGELFF. The genes are TRBV3-1 (or the pseudogene TRBV3-2) and TRBJ2-2, with D maybe TRBD2 (5 bases). The CDR3 covers 20 residues. CDR1 and CDR2 from the germline V gene are LGHDT and YNNKEL (reference sequence). The V end lost 4 bases, the J end lost 3 bases, and 27 bases lay between the germline ends.

The chain links TRBV7-9 to TRBJ2-7; D unresolved. Germline CDR1 and CDR2: SEHNR and FQNEAQ (reference sequence). V shed 4 bases and J shed 5 bases, with 9 bases lying between them. The CDR3 consists of 12 residues. The CDR3 DNA is TGTGCCAGCAGCTCCTCAGGCGACGAGCAGTACTTC. It translates to CASSSSGDEQYF.